These 22 T cell receptor beta chains share one sample of origin, sequenced in a study of vaccination effects on CD4 cells after COVID-19. These receptors' targets are unknown. TCRdb keeps only in-frame clones here, not all; method: immunoSEQ multiplex PCR. The top ten hold about 1.2% of the sample, which has over 80,000 clones, around 74% seen once. Sequencing followed a ViraFEST assay step that expanded antigen-specific CD4+ T cells with viral peptide pools. At the end of over 8 days of culture, CD4+ T cells were isolated. All participants had two doses of either the BNT162b2 or mRNA-1273 vaccine. The source material was CD4+ T cells from PBMCs cultured with HCoV-OC43 spike peptides, sampled after COVID-19 vaccination. The subset here: HCoV-OC43 spike overlapping peptide pool stimulation. These TCRs come from a human donor who received a COVID-19 vaccine.

The chain combines TRBV5-5 with TRBJ2-5; possibly TRBD1 or TRBD2 for D (5 bases each). This CDR3 is 14 amino acids long. Germline loops: CDR1 SGHKS, CDR2 YYEKEE (reference sequence). Trimming removed 0 bases at V and 1 base at J, with 7 bases between. This CDR3 reads CASSLAGPQETQYF. The CDR3 bases are TGTGCCAGCAGCTTGGCGGGACCCCAAGAGACCCAGTACTTC.

V is TRBV24-1 and J is TRBJ1-2, with D perhaps TRBD1 (6 bases). CDR1 is KGHDR, CDR2 SFDVKD, per germline. The ends were cut back, 5 bases at V and 8 bases at J, with 8 bases in the middle. This CDR3 is built from 11 residues. CDR3 amino acids: CATSAGGGYTF. CDR3 DNA sequence: TGTGCCACCAGTGCGGGGGGCGGCTACACCTTC.

The chain joins TRBV6-1 to TRBJ1-2, with D maybe TRBD1 (6 bases). The CDR3 is 15 residues long. Per the germline V gene, CDR1 is MNHNS and CDR2 is SASEGT. V was trimmed by 6 bases and J by 0 bases, leaving 14 bases between them. This CDR3 is CASRINRAPNYGYTF. In DNA, the CDR3 is TGTGCCAGCAGGATTAACAGGGCTCCTAACTATGGCTACACCTTC.

V is TRBV6-5 and J is TRBJ2-4; D is possibly TRBD2 (7 bases). V was clipped by 7 bases and J by 4 bases, with 11 bases between them. The CDR3 is 13 amino acids. Germline lookup yields CDR1 MNHEY and CDR2 SVGAGI. The CDR3 bases are TGTGCCAGCAAGGAGGGGGGGAAAAACATTCAGTACTTC. As protein: CASKEGGKNIQYF.

V is TRBV5-1 and J is TRBJ1-1, with no clear D. Trimming pared 0 bases from V and 6 bases from J, leaving 12 bases between. From germline, CDR1 is SGHRS and CDR2 YFSETQ. The CDR3 is 14 amino acids. The DNA of the CDR3 is TGCGCCAGCAGCTTGGACGGGCGGCGAGCTGAAGCTTTCTTT. As protein: CASSLDGRRAEAFF. Variable domain in full (rest from reference TRBV5-1 and TRBJ1-1): KAGVTQTPRYLIKTRGQQVTLSCSPISGHRSVSWYQQTPGQGLQFLFEYFSETQRNKGNFPGRFSGRQFSNSRSEMNVSTLELGDSALYLCASSLDGRRAEAFFGQGTRLTVV.

The rearrangement links TRBV10-1 to TRBJ2-4, with TRBD2 matching 7 bases. The CDR3 is 14 amino acids. Germline V gives CDR1 WNHNN, CDR2 SYGVQD (reference sequence). V lost 4 bases and J lost 0; bases outside the gene matches: 0. For the CDR3, the DNA is TGCGCCAGCAGTGCGGGGGGAGCCAAAAACATTCAGTACTTC. It yields the protein CASSAGGAKNIQYF.

This clone has just a few counts. This chain joins TRBV2 and TRBJ1-4; 8 positions match TRBD1. V was pared by 4 bases and J by 5 bases, with 9 bases of the junction left unmatched. CDR1 is SNHLY and CDR2 is FYNNEI in the germline V gene. The CDR3 runs 16 residues. CDR3 in amino acids: CASSGAGTGENEKLFF. The CDR3 DNA is TGTGCCAGCAGTGGTGCCGGGACAGGAGAGAATGAAAAACTGTTTTTT.

This clone has a handful of counts. This rearrangement joins TRBV6-5 to TRBJ2-3; 7 bases match TRBD1. The CDR3 has 14 residues. V was clipped by 10 bases and J by 0 bases; unmatched bases: 7. Germline loops: CDR1 MNHEY, CDR2 SVGAGI. The CDR3, as DNA: TGTGCCATTGACAGGGAAGCTAGCACAGATACGCAGTATTTT. Translated, it gives CAIDREASTDTQYF.

This sequence joins TRBV5-5 and TRBJ2-1, with a tentative D call TRBD1 (5 bases). With 4 bases removed from V and 2 bases from J, the gap between germline ends came to 13 bases. The CDR3 sequence is 15 residues long. Germline V gene sequence: CDR1 SGHKS, CDR2 YYEKEE (reference sequence). The CDR3 spells CASSRNSDTYNEQFF. The CDR3 region has the DNA TGTGCCAGCAGCCGTAATTCGGACACCTACAATGAGCAGTTCTTC.

V is TRBV6-2 or TRBV6-3 and J is TRBJ1-5, with 8 positions matching TRBD1. Germline V gene sequence: CDR1 MNHEY, CDR2 SVGEGT. Germline trimming cut 2 bases from V and 2 bases from J; bases unmatched to any gene: 2. The CDR3 runs 15 residues. The CDR3 DNA reads TGTGCCAGCAGTTACGCAGGGGGCGGCAATCAGCCCCAGCATTTT. As protein: CASSYAGGGNQPQHF.

V and J are TRBV6-6 and TRBJ1-5; 7 positions match TRBD1. With 0 bases clipped from V and 2 bases from J, the junction kept 1 base outside the gene matches. The CDR3 sequence is 15 residues long. Per the germline V gene, CDR1 is MNHNY and CDR2 is SVGAGI (reference sequence). The CDR3 bases are TGTGCCAGCAGTTACTCCGGACAGGGCAATCAGCCCCAGCATTTT. It codes for CASSYSGQGNQPQHF.

The chain joins TRBV10-1 to TRBJ1-5, with 8 bases matching TRBD1. The CDR3 loop spans 14 amino acids. Germline CDR1 reads WNHNN; CDR2 reads SYGVQD (reference sequence). The V gene end was trimmed by 4 bases and the J gene end by 2 bases; junction bases not matched to a gene: 1. The CDR3 protein is CASSGGQGNQPQHF. CDR3 DNA: TGCGCCAGCAGTGGGGGACAGGGCAATCAGCCCCAGCATTTT.

The chain uses TRBV5-1 and TRBJ1-1; 7 bases are a match to TRBD1. The CDR3 is 15 residues long. The germline V gene has CDR1 SGHRS and CDR2 YFSETQ. The J segment lost 5 bases and the V segment lost 0 bases, leaving 7 bases of the junction unmatched. CDR3: CASSLAPGGRTEAFF. The CDR3 region has the DNA TGCGCCAGCAGCTTGGCCCCAGGGGGAAGGACTGAAGCTTTCTTT.

The chain combines TRBV3-1 (or the pseudogene TRBV3-2) with TRBJ2-1; D is uncertain. CDR3 length equals 16 residues. Per germline, CDR1 LGHDT and CDR2 YNNKEL (reference sequence). The V end was cut by 4 bases, the J end by 3 bases, with 16 bases between. CDR3 sequence (DNA): TGTGCCAGCAGCCCTCGCTACCCGGGTGACTACAATGAGCAGTTCTTC. Translation: CASSPRYPGDYNEQFF.

The chain is built from TRBV12-5 and TRBJ2-5; the match to TRBD1 covers 7 bases. The V segment lost 6 bases and the J segment 5 bases; nucleotides outside the gene matches: 12. The CDR3 covers 15 residues. Germline loops: CDR1 LGHNT, CDR2 FRNRAP. In DNA form, the CDR3 reads TGTGCTAGTGGGCAACAGGGGCCACTTAGGGAGACCCAGTACTTC. Protein: CASGQQGPLRETQYF.

This clone was observed a few times. CDR3 sequence reads: CASSPWGGQEQPQHF. The CDR3 nucleotides read TGCGCCAGCAGCCCTTGGGGGGGACAAGAACAGCCCCAGCATTTT. This chain connects TRBV5-1 to TRBJ1-5, with a possible D match to TRBD1 (6 bases). CDR3 length equals 15 residues. V was pared by 4 bases and J by 7 bases, with 18 bases between. Germline V gene sequence: CDR1 SGHRS, CDR2 YFSETQ.

V gene TRBV19 combines with J gene TRBJ2-5, with TRBD2 identical over 10 bases. Germline assignment: CDR1 LNHDA and CDR2 SQIVND (reference sequence). The V and J ends lost 5 bases and 5 bases, in that order; junction bases with no gene match: 11. The CDR3 is 16 amino acids. The CDR3 protein is CASSPPQRGGRETQYF. Here the CDR3 DNA reads TGTGCCAGTAGTCCCCCCCAGCGGGGGGGACGTGAGACCCAGTACTTC. The whole variable domain, remainder taken from reference TRBV19 and TRBJ2-5, is DGGITQSPKYLFRKEGQNVTLSCEQNLNHDAMYWYRQDPGQGLRLIYYSQIVNDFQKGDIAEGYSVSREKKESFPLTVTSAQKNPTAFYLCASSPPQRGGRETQYFGPGTRLLVL.

The gene calls are TRBV28 and TRBJ1-1; no definite D call. The CDR3 is 12 amino acids. Per germline, CDR1 MDHEN and CDR2 SYDVKM. Trimming shortened V by 6 bases and J by 8 bases, and 13 bases separated the two germline ends. CDR3 nucleotides: TGTGCCAGCAGCGCGACCGTCCTCGAAGCTTTCTTT. The encoded protein is CASSATVLEAFF.

V is TRBV19 and J is TRBJ2-1; 11 bases are a match to TRBD1. Trimming removed 10 bases from V and 6 bases from J; junction bases left unmatched: 14. Germline-derived CDR1 and CDR2 are LNHDA and SQIVND (reference sequence). CDR3 length: 16 residues. The CDR3, as DNA: TGTGCCACCCGGGACAGGGGGGGAACGGGGAGCAATGAGCAGTTCTTC. Translating it yields CATRDRGGTGSNEQFF.

J is TRBJ2-4 and V is TRBV4-1; 10 bases match TRBD1. This CDR3 contains 15 residues. The germline CDR1 and CDR2 sequences are MGHRA and YSYEKL. J was trimmed by 7 bases and V by 4 bases; bases with no gene match: 7. The CDR3 nucleotides read TGCGCCAGCAGCCCACCGGAGGACAGGGGGAACATTCAGTACTTC. Its protein product is CASSPPEDRGNIQYF.

J is TRBJ2-5 and V is TRBV5-1; 10 positions match TRBD2. Germline values: CDR1 SGHRS, CDR2 YFSETQ. CDR3 length equals 18 residues. With V trimmed by 1 base and J by 1 base, 10 bases remained unmatched. The CDR3 nucleotides are TGCGCCAGCAGCTTGAGGGCTCCTAGCGGGGGTATCCAAGAGACCCAGTACTTC. Amino acid sequence: CASSLRAPSGGIQETQYF.

V is TRBV12-5 and J is TRBJ1-6, with D unresolved. Per germline, CDR1 LGHNT and CDR2 FRNRAP. Trimming cost V 6 bases and J 13 bases, with 16 bases left between them. The CDR3 extends over 13 amino acids. The DNA for the CDR3 is TGTGCTAGTGGCCTCGACCGCGTCGGGCCCCTCCACTTT. It specifies CASGLDRVGPLHF.